This T cell receptor beta chain was identified in a study of cytomegalovirus exposure and HLA in healthy donors. The CDR3 has 11 residues. The germline CDR1 and CDR2 sequences are SGHRS and YFSETQ. Trimming left V 3 bases short and J 10 bases short, with 10 bases between. It was with 60 Vbeta and 13 Jbeta primers that the PCR ran. Sequencing was performed with immunoSEQ multiplex PCR; in TCRdb, only in-frame clones are kept and a portion is missing. Altogether over 150,000 clones are present, roughly 80% being singletons, with the ten largest covering about 4.5%. The origin of this receptor is a man in his forties or fifties in good health and CMV-seronegative. The sequencing sample was made of PBMCs. The chain links TRBV5-1 to TRBJ1-2; D ambiguous. CDR3 coding DNA: TGCGCCAGCAGCTCCTCGGCGGTCTACACCTTC. Protein: CASSSSAVYTF.